The 24 T cell receptor beta chains below all came from one sample that was sequenced in a study of T cell responses to AZD1222 COVID-19 vaccine. Method: immunoSEQ multiplex PCR; TCRdb's copy keeps in-frame clones and lacks some. Of 150,000 to 250,000 clones detected, under 95% appear once; the ten largest clones hold approximately 1%. The source was peripheral blood, collected 28 days after the second AZD1222 dose. The source of these receptors is an adult who received the AZD1222 COVID-19 vaccine.

The V gene is TRBV5-5, the J gene TRBJ1-4, with D possibly being TRBD1 (5 bases). The V end lost 3 bases, the J end lost 7 bases, and 16 bases lay between the germline ends. The CDR3 spans 15 residues. Germline CDR1 is SGHKS and CDR2 is YYEKEE (reference sequence). For the CDR3, the DNA is TGTGCCAGCAGCTATTTGGGGGAACGGATTGAAAAACTGTTTTTT. Protein: CASSYLGERIEKLFF.

V gene TRBV6-5 combines with J gene TRBJ2-7, with D possibly being TRBD1 or TRBD2 (5 bases each). V lost 7 bases and J lost 7, with 20 bases in between. The CDR3 loop spans 14 amino acids. Germline assignment: CDR1 MNHEY and CDR2 SVGAGI. Written as DNA, the CDR3 is TGTGCCAGCATGGGGGTGAAAAATAGGGATGAGCAGTACTTC. This encodes CASMGVKNRDEQYF.

This clone was counted between two and nine times. The gene calls are TRBV2 and TRBJ1-1, with 9 bases lining up with TRBD1. V lost 5 bases to trimming and J lost 5 bases; unmatched junction nucleotides: 9. The CDR3 has 15 amino acids. Germline loops: CDR1 SNHLY, CDR2 FYNNEI. The CDR3 here is CASSKNRGLGTEAFF. The CDR3 DNA reads as TGTGCCAGCAGTAAGAACAGGGGGCTAGGGACTGAAGCTTTCTTT. Together with reference TRBV2 and TRBJ1-1, the CDR3 gives the full variable domain: EPEVTQTPSHQVTQMGQEVILRCVPISNHLYFYWYRQILGQKVEFLVSFYNNEISEKSEIFDDQFSVERPDGSNFTLKIRSTKLEDSAMYFCASSKNRGLGTEAFFGQGTRLTVV.

The chain couples TRBV28 to TRBJ1-2; D is unresolved. Germline lookup yields CDR1 MDHEN and CDR2 SYDVKM. The length of the CDR3 is 16 residues. The V end lost 1 base, the J end lost 0 bases, and 12 bases lay between the germline ends. CDR3 sequence: CASSLYVSPANYGYTF. CDR3 nucleotides: TGTGCCAGCAGTTTATATGTCAGCCCAGCTAACTATGGCTACACCTTC.

This clone was observed a single time. This rearrangement joins TRBV4-3 to TRBJ2-2, with D hard to call. Germline loops: CDR1 LGHNA, CDR2 YSLEER. V gave up 4 bases and J gave up 1 base, with 16 bases separating them. The CDR3 is 17 residues long. As DNA, the CDR3 is TGCGCCAGCAGCCTGCAATCACTCCTAGAGAACACCGGGGAGCTGTTTTTT. As protein: CASSLQSLLENTGELFF.

The rearrangement joins TRBV27 to TRBJ1-3; TRBD1 is a possible D gene (5 bases). The CDR3 has 15 amino acids. Looked up from germline, CDR1 is MNHEY and CDR2 is SMNVEV (reference sequence). V was pared by 2 bases and J by 0 bases, with 8 bases between. The CDR3 reads CASSLGGSSGNTIYF. CDR3 DNA sequence: TGTGCCAGCAGTTTAGGGGGGAGCTCTGGAAACACCATATATTTT.

This chain connects TRBV10-3 to TRBJ2-5; TRBD1 matches 10 bases. This CDR3 comprises 15 residues. Germline lookup yields CDR1 ENHRY and CDR2 SYGVKD. Trimming took 2 bases from V and 5 from J; bases not matched to a gene: 5. The CDR3 DNA follows: TGTGCCATCAGTGAGCAGACAGGGGGCCGGGAGACCCAGTACTTC. Encoded protein: CAISEQTGGRETQYF.

This sequence joins TRBV19 and TRBJ1-2, with 7 bases identical to TRBD1. Unmatched junction bases numbered 3, after V lost 7 bases and J lost 4 bases. The CDR3 has 12 residues. In germline, CDR1 is LNHDA, CDR2 SQIVND (reference sequence). The CDR3 nucleotides are TGTGCCAGTAAGACAGGGACCTATGGCTACACCTTC. This translates into CASKTGTYGYTF.

V usage is TRBV7-2 and J usage is TRBJ1-4; 8 bases fit TRBD1. This CDR3 comprises 16 residues. The V gene end was trimmed by 1 base and the J gene end by 4 bases; junction bases not matched to a gene: 5. CDR1 is SGHTA, CDR2 FQGNSA, per germline. CDR3 loop: CASSLGTGMGNEKLFF. DNA of the CDR3: TGTGCCAGCAGCTTAGGGACAGGGATGGGTAATGAAAAACTGTTTTTT.

The count of this clone is one. This chain links TRBV7-9 with TRBJ1-5; D gene ambiguous. The CDR3 has 13 residues. V was cut by 10 bases and J by 1 base, with 11 bases left in between. Germline V gene sequence: CDR1 SEHNR, CDR2 FQNEAQ (reference sequence). The CDR3 protein is CAMEGESNQPQHF. The CDR3 DNA is TGTGCCATGGAAGGAGAGAGCAATCAGCCCCAGCATTTT.

The chain links TRBV7-8 to TRBJ2-7, with 8 positions matching TRBD1. Germline-derived CDR1 and CDR2 are SGHVS and FQNEAQ. There are 16 residues in the CDR3. Germline trimming cut 5 bases from V and 3 bases from J; bases unmatched to any gene: 12. The CDR3 nucleotides read TGTGCCAGCAGCCCCCAAGGACAGGGATCTTTCTACGAGCAGTACTTC. The encoded protein is CASSPQGQGSFYEQYF. Looking up the rest from reference TRBV7-8 and TRBJ2-7 gives the full variable domain: GAGVSQSPRYKVAKRGQDVALRCDPISGHVSLFWYQQALGQGPEFLTYFQNEAQLDKSGLPSDRFFAERPEGSVSTLKIQRTQQEDSAVYLCASSPQGQGSFYEQYFGPGTRLTVT.

The chain links TRBV12-5 to TRBJ1-5; D gene unclear. The CDR3 runs to 11 residues. The V end was cut by 5 bases, the J end by 7 bases, with 6 bases between. Germline lookup yields CDR1 LGHNT and CDR2 FRNRAP. This chain's CDR3 is CASGPLQPQHF. CDR3 DNA: TGTGCTAGTGGTCCCCTCCAGCCCCAGCATTTT.

J is TRBJ2-7 and V is TRBV6-1, with no clear D. This CDR3 has 14 amino acids. The ends were cut back, 2 bases at V and 2 bases at J, with 10 bases in the middle. Germline CDR1 reads MNHNS; CDR2 reads SASEGT. CDR3 nucleotides: TGTGCCAGCAGTGAAATACAGCAAGCCTACGAGCAGTACTTC. Protein product: CASSEIQQAYEQYF.

The genes are TRBV9 and TRBJ2-3; D tentatively fits TRBD1 or TRBD2 (6 bases each). The CDR3 consists of 15 residues. V was clipped by 4 bases and J by 5 bases, with 17 bases between them. Germline V lookup: CDR1 SGDLS, CDR2 YYNGEE. The CDR3 bases are TGTGCCAGCAGCCCCAGAAGGGGGGCGGTAGATACGCAGTATTTT. It is translated as CASSPRRGAVDTQYF.

This chain connects TRBV5-4 to TRBJ1-4; D uncertain. The CDR3 consists of 14 residues. Germline V gives CDR1 SGHNT, CDR2 YYREEE (reference sequence). Trimming took off 2 bases at V and 3 bases at J, with 8 bases between the two ends. In DNA, the CDR3 is TGTGCCAGCAGCTTCAGTGCGGCTAATGAAAAACTGTTTTTT. This encodes CASSFSAANEKLFF.

The chain uses TRBV11-2 and TRBJ2-2; TRBD2 aligns across 15 bases. The trim removed 4 bases at V and 4 bases at J, leaving 4 bases unmatched. This CDR3 is 17 amino acids long. Looked up from germline, CDR1 is SGHAT and CDR2 is FQNNGV. The CDR3 here is CASSSGTSGGITGELFF. CDR3 in DNA: TGTGCCAGCAGCTCAGGGACTAGCGGGGGGATCACCGGGGAGCTGTTTTTT.

The chain uses TRBV11-3 and TRBJ1-1, with TRBD1 matching over 9 bases. Germline CDR1 is SGHNT and CDR2 is YENEEA. J was trimmed by 4 bases and V by 4 bases; bases with no gene match: 10. The CDR3 has 16 amino acids. The chain's CDR3 is CASSSKQGAHGTEAFF. The CDR3 DNA reads TGTGCCAGCAGCTCGAAACAGGGGGCCCACGGCACTGAAGCTTTCTTT. Variable domain in full (rest from reference TRBV11-3 and TRBJ1-1): EAGVVQSPRYKIIEKKQPVAFWCNPISGHNTLYWYLQNLGQGPELLIRYENEEAVDDSQLPKDRFSAERLKGVDSTLKIQPAELGDSAVYLCASSSKQGAHGTEAFFGQGTRLTVV.

The genes are TRBV9 and TRBJ2-5; possibly TRBD2 for D (5 bases). This CDR3 has 13 residues. Germline assignment: CDR1 SGDLS and CDR2 YYNGEE. V lost 0 bases and J 5 bases, leaving 8 bases between the germline ends. The CDR3 DNA follows: TGTGCCAGCAGCGTAGCGGAGGAGGAGACCCAGTACTTC. Protein: CASSVAEEETQYF.

The chain's CDR3 is CATSTGLAGLPYEQYF. The CDR3, as DNA: TGTGCCACCAGCACGGGACTAGCGGGGCTCCCATACGAGCAGTACTTC. The chain carries TRBV15 and TRBJ2-7, with 13 positions matching TRBD2. The ends lost 4 bases at V and 4 bases at J; junction bases unmatched: 7. Germline-derived CDR1 and CDR2 are LNHNV and YYDKDF (reference sequence). This CDR3 has 16 amino acids.

The chain employs TRBV18 and TRBJ2-7; TRBD2 matches 8 bases. Germline V gene data show CDR1 as KGHSH and CDR2 as LQKENI. The CDR3 runs 12 residues. With 3 bases clipped from V and 6 bases from J, the junction kept 1 base outside the gene matches. For the CDR3, the DNA is TGTGCCAGCTCACCGGGGACTAGCGAGCAGTACTTC. Translation: CASSPGTSEQYF.

This chain connects TRBV9 to TRBJ1-2; 8 bases line up with TRBD1. Germline V gives CDR1 SGDLS, CDR2 YYNGEE. This CDR3 contains 16 residues. V was pared by 0 bases and J by 2 bases, with 6 bases of the junction left unmatched. CDR3 loop: CASSVDGTGINYGYTF. CDR3 DNA: TGTGCCAGCAGCGTAGATGGGACAGGCATAAACTATGGCTACACCTTC.

The J gene is TRBJ2-3, the V gene TRBV7-3, with D perhaps matching TRBD1 or TRBD2 (6 bases each). V lost 4 bases, J lost 3 bases, and 20 bases lay in between. The CDR3 is made up of 17 amino acids. From germline, CDR1 is SGHTA and CDR2 FQGTGA. The DNA for the CDR3 is TGTGCCAGCAGCTCAAGAGGGGGGAAGCAGGCGACAGATACGCAGTATTTT. Amino acids: CASSSRGGKQATDTQYF.

Only one count was recorded for this clone. The chain is built from TRBV5-1 and TRBJ1-1; D is unclear. Germline V gene sequence: CDR1 SGHRS, CDR2 YFSETQ. V was shortened by 4 bases and J by 4 bases, with 14 bases between the two germline ends. This CDR3 has 14 amino acids. The CDR3 spells CASSPDGEATEAFF. The CDR3 DNA reads as TGCGCCAGCAGCCCGGATGGGGAGGCCACTGAAGCTTTCTTT.

The chain is built from TRBV18 and TRBJ1-5; no reliable D call. The CDR3 loop spans 15 amino acids. Germline values: CDR1 KGHSH, CDR2 LQKENI. V gave up 4 bases and J gave up 2 bases, with 12 bases separating them. CDR3 in DNA: TGTGCCAGCTCACGGAACAGAACTGGCAATCAGCCCCAGCATTTT. Translating it yields CASSRNRTGNQPQHF.